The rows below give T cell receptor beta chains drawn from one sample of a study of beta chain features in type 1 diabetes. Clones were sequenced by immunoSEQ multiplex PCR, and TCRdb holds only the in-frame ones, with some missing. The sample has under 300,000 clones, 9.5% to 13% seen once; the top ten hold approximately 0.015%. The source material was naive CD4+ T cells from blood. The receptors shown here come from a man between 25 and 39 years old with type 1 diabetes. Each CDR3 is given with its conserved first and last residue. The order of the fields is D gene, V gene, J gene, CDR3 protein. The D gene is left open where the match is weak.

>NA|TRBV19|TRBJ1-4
CASGSGNEKLFF
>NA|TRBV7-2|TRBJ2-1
CASSPTFF
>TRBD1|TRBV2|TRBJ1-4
CASSATGVSEKLFF
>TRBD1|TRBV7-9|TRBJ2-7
CASSNPGTGGWRSYEQYF
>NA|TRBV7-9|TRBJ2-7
CASSPRGTYEQYF
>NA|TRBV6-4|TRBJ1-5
CASSEQGNQPQHF
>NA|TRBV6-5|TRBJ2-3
CASSYFGDNTDTQYF
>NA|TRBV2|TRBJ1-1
CASSTDTNTEAFF
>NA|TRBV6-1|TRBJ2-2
CASSEQGSTGELFF
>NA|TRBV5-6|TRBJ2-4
CASSPGGGGIQYF
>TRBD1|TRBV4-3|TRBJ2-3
CASSLGQASSTDTQYF
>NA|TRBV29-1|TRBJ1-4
CSVSPTNEKLFF
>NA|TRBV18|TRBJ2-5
CASSPRTAKETQYF
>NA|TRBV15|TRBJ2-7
CATRDTSYEQYF
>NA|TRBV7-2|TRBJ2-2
CATREGAANTGELFF
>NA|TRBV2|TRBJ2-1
CASSEGPREQFF
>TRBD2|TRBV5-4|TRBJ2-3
CASSQSGAGTDTQYF
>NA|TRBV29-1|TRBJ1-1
CSVEDRDTEAFF
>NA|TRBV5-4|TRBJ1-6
CASSLIGSPLHF
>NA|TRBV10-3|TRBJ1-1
CAIRPYSQVGTEAFF
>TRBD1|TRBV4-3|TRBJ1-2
CASSQVGQGEDYGYTF
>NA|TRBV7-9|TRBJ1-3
CASSLRGQSSGNTIYF
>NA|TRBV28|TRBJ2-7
CATNPAGYEQYF
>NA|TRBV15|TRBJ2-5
CATSRYPGGAFQETQYF
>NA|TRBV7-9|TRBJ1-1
CASSPRAPNTEAFF
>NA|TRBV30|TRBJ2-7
CAWRDYYEQYF
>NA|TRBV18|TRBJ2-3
CASSPPYYSTDTQYF
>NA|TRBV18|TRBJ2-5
CASSPELIDEGTQYF
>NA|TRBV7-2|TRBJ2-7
CASSLQGLEQYF
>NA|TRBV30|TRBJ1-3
CAWSARGPSSGNTIYF
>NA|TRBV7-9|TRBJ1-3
CASSLVPRSSGNTIYF
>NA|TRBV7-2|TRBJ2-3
CASSTYTDTQYF
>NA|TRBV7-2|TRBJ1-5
CASSLTGRNQPQHF
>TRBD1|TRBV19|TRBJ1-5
CASSILDRDNQPQHF
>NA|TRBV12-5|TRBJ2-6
CASGLSTLGANVLTF
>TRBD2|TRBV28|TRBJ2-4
CASSSIQRGAKNIQYF
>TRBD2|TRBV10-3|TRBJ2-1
CATGREESIDEQFF
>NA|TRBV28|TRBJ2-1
CASSSPGRGDEQFF
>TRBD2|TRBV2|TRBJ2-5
CASKRGFQETQYF
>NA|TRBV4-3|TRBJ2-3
CASSRLHGRDTQYF
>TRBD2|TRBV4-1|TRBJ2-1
CASSQEVRGAYNEQFF
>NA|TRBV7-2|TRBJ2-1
CASSIQTDKYNEQFF
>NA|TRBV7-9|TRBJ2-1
CASSSLGNEQFF
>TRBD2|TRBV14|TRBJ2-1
CASAIAGGPEFF
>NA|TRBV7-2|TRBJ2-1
CASSLNGEYNEQFF
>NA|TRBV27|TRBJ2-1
CASRIRGGSSYNEQFF
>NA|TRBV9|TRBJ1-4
CASSVGPQSIEEKLFF
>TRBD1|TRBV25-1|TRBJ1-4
CASSATGTGNEKLFF
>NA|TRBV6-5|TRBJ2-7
CASRATGSYEQYF
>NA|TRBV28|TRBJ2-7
CASSLPHSSEQYF
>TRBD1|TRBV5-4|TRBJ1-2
CASRTGTDNGYTF
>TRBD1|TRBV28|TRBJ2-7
CASSSWIRDRGLKQYF
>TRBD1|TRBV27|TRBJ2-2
CASGQDYTGELFF
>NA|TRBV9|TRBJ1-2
CASSPAGPRGYTF
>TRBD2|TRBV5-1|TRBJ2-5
CASSRTSGGLQETQYF
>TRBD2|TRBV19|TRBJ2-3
CASRRAGGPNTQYF
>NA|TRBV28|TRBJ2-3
CASSQGSSGGGTDTQYF